This passage covers 2 T cell receptor beta chains from one sample sequenced in a study of blood T cells in healthy people across ages. Next came a second PCR, run for about 7 to 12 cycles, which used a sample-barcoded 5' primer along with a J-beta primer mix. TCRdb re-called the 5' RACE reads with MiXCR, one entry per CDR3 protein. This table has under 750,000 distinct CDR3 sequences, 40% to 50% appearing once. Specimen: blood. The receptors were sampled from an elderly man in good health.

This clonotype was seen only a few times. The rearrangement links TRBV20-1 to TRBJ2-1; 9 bases line up with TRBD1. With 6 bases clipped from V and 0 bases from J, the junction kept 15 bases outside the gene matches. CDR1 is DFQATT and CDR2 is SNEGSKA in the germline V gene (reference sequence). CDR3 length equals 18 residues. The CDR3 loop is CSANWGQGGLSSYNEQFF. The CDR3 DNA follows: TGCAGTGCCAACTGGGGACAGGGTGGTCTTAGCTCCTACAATGAGCAGTTCTTC.

The rearrangement uses TRBV4-1 and TRBJ2-4; D not certain. With the DNA end fitting TRBJ2-7 better, the J assignment may be wrong. Germline V CDR1 and CDR2: MGHRA, YSYEKL. This CDR3 is 14 amino acids long. CDR3 DNA sequence: TGCGCCAGCAGCCGTGGACGCATATACTACGAGCAGTACTTC. Protein sequence: CASSRGRIYYEQYF.